A few counts support the clone carrying this T cell receptor (beta chain). In germline, CDR1 is MNHEY, CDR2 SMNVEV (reference sequence). V shed 4 bases and J 5 bases; nucleotides not matched to a gene: 8. There are 16 residues in the CDR3. These data are taken from a study of blood T cells in healthy people across ages. Through a sample-barcoded 5' primer and a J-beta primer mix, a second PCR was run for 7 to 11 cycles. TCRdb independently ran MiXCR on the 5' RACE reads; one entry per CDR3 protein. This table has around 1.7 million distinct CDR3 sequences, roughly 30% appearing once. The TCR sequence derives from a woman aged 25 to 45 in good health. The sequenced material came from blood. This chain connects TRBV27 to TRBJ2-1; TRBD1 matches 10 bases. DNA of the CDR3: TGTGCCAGCAGTTCTGCCGGGACAGGGGCGAACAATGAGCAGTTCTTC. This codes for CASSSAGTGANNEQFF.